Detailed here is one T cell receptor (beta chain). The target antigen is unknown. The sample originates from a study of cytomegalovirus exposure and HLA in healthy donors. Study-wide context: Early release data held around 82 million unique TCRs from HLA-typed donors. General observations from the study: The classifier, whose performance was assessed in both the original and validation cohorts, reportedly diagnosed cytomegalovirus status with high specificity and sensitivity. HLA-A and HLA-B allele assignments for most subjects were reportedly predicted accurately using TCR beta sequences. A later analysis linked a missense DCLRE1C variant to TCR beta V- and J-gene trimming.

It was with 60 Vbeta and 13 Jbeta primers that the PCR ran. The protocol was immunoSEQ multiplex PCR, while the TCRdb copy is restricted to in-frame clones and leaves out a portion. This sample has roughly 220,000 clones, with 70% found just once. The germline gives CDR1 SGHTA, CDR2 FQGTGA. The V gene end was trimmed by 5 bases and the J gene end by 7 bases; junction bases not matched to a gene: 9. The CDR3 totals 17 residues. This sequence originates from a middle-aged man in good health and CMV-seropositive. The chain carries TRBV7-3 and TRBJ2-2; the match to TRBD2 covers 14 bases. The sequencing sample was made of PBMCs. CDR3 nucleotide sequence: TGTGCCAGCAGCCTCGGACTAGCGGGGGGTGTCGGCGGGGAGCTGTTTTTT. Amino acid sequence: CASSLGLAGGVGGELFF.